This T cell receptor (beta chain) was recorded in a study of cytomegalovirus exposure and HLA in healthy donors. It was with 60 Vbeta and 13 Jbeta primers that the PCR ran. The repertoire was sequenced with immunoSEQ multiplex PCR; TCRdb's copy has only in-frame clones and lacks some. The table records more than 200,000 clones, roughly 87% of them present only once. Germline CDR1 reads MGHRA; CDR2 reads YSYEKL. Deletions cut 4 bases from V and 2 bases from J, with 11 bases between. The CDR3 is made up of 14 amino acids. The clonotype was recovered from a man between 35 and 55 years old in good health and CMV-seropositive. The rearrangement joins TRBV4-1 to TRBJ2-5, with TRBD1 as a possible D gene (6 bases). The sequencing sample was made of PBMCs. The CDR3 spells CASSPLRGQETQYF. As DNA, the CDR3 is TGCGCCAGCAGCCCTCTTAGGGGGCAAGAGACCCAGTACTTC.